This T cell receptor beta chain was obtained from a study of post-analysis software for immune sequencing data. Whole-study findings and limits: There were roughly 5 TRBV segments more frequent in patients than controls, and TRBV5-6, TRBV5-1 and TRBV20-1 were among them.

As for this clonotype: Its antigen is unknown.

Prepared TCR beta cDNA libraries contained unique molecular identifiers. TCRdb reanalysed the PCR reads using MiXCR and keeps one entry per CDR3 protein. The sample consists of about 620,000 distinct CDR3 sequences, 44% of them appearing once. CDR1 is SQVTM, CDR2 ANQGSEA, per germline. This CDR3 has 12 amino acids. Trimming took 7 bases from V and 2 from J, leaving 11 bases between them. V gene TRBV29-1 combines with J gene TRBJ2-5; possible D gene TRBD2, 6 bases. The sample taken for sequencing was blood. This TCR was sampled from a girl aged 5 to 17 with multiple sclerosis. CDR3 residues: CSGGDWQETQYF. CDR3 sequence (DNA): TGCAGCGGTGGGGACTGGCAAGAGACCCAGTACTTC.